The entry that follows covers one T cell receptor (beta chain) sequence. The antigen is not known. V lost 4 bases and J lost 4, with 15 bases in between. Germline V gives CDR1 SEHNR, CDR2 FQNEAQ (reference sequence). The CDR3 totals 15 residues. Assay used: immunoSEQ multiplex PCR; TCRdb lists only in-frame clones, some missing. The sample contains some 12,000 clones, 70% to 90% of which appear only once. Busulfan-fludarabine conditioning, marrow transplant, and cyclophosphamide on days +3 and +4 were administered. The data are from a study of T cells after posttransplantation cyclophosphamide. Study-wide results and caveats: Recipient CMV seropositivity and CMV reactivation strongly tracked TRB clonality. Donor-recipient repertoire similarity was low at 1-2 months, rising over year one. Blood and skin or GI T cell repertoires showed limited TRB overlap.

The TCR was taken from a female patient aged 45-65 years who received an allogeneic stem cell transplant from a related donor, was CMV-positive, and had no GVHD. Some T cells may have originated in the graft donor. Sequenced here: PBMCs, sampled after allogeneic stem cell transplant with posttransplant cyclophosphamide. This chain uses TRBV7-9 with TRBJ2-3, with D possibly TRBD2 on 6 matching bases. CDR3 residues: CASSSPTGVPDTQYF. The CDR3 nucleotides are TGTGCCAGCAGCTCCCCAACGGGGGTCCCAGATACGCAGTATTTT.